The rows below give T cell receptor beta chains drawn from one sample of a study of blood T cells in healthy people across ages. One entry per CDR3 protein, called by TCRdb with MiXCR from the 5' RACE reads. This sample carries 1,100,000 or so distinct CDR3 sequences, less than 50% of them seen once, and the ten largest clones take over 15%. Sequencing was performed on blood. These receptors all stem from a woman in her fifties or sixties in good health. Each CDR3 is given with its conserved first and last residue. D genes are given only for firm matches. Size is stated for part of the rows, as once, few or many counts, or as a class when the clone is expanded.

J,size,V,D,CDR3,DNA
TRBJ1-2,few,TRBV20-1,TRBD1,CSARDRGGYGYTF,TGCAGTGCTAGGGACAGGGGCGGCTATGGCTACACCTTC
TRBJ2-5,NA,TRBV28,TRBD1,CASSLPTGLGETQYF,TGTGCCAGCAGTCTCCCGACAGGGTTAGGAGAGACCCAGTACTTC
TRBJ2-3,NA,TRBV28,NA,CASSPPQPLMDPSTDTQYF,TGTGCCAGCAGCCCCCCCCAACCCTTGATGGACCCTAGCACAGATACGCAGTATTTT
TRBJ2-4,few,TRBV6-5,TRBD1,CATRQGVRGNIQYF,TGTGCCACCCGACAGGGGGTTAGGGGAAACATTCAGTACTTC
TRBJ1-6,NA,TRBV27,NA,CASSSRGRVHSPLHF,TGTGCCAGCAGTTCCCGGGGCAGGGTCCATTCACCCCTCCACTTT
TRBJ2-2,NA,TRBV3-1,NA,CASGTVNTGELFF,TGTGCCAGCGGGACCGTGAACACCGGGGAGCTGTTTTTT
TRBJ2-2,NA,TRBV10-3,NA,CAIGGTLRTGELFF,TGTGCCATTGGAGGGACTTTGAGGACCGGGGAGCTGTTTTTT
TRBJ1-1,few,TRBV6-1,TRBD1,CASTYSGQVTEAFF,TGTGCCAGCACCTACTCGGGACAGGTTACTGAAGCTTTCTTT
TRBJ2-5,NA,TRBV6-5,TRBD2,CASSTVAGAETQYF,TGTGCCAGCAGTACTGTAGCGGGAGCAGAGACCCAGTACTTC
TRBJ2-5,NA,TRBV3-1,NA,CASSQVQGPQEAQYF,TGTGCCAGCAGCCAAGTACAGGGACCCCAAGAGGCCCAGTACTTC
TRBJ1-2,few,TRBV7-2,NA,CASSLAGRRDYGYTF,TGTGCCAGCAGCTTAGCGGGCCGCAGGGACTATGGCTACACCTTC
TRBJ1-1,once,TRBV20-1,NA,CSASQPASYAFF,TGCAGTGCCAGTCAGCCAGCATCGTATGCTTTCTTT
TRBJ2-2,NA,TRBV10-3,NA,CAIRTGTPPTGELFF,TGTGCCATCCGGACCGGGACCCCTCCCACCGGGGAGCTGTTTTTT
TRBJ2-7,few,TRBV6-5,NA,CASSYRFASYEQYF,TGTGCCAGCAGTTACCGGTTCGCTTCCTACGAGCAGTACTTC
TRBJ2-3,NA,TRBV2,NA,CARQQAPGADTQYF,TGTGCCCGACAACAGGCCCCTGGGGCAGATACGCAGTATTTT
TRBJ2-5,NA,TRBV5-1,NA,CASSFKLKETQYF,TGCGCCAGCAGCTTTAAACTAAAAGAGACCCAGTACTTC
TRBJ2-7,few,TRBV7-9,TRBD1,CASSPQGRFGYEQYF,TGTGCCAGCAGCCCACAGGGGCGGTTTGGCTACGAGCAGTACTTC
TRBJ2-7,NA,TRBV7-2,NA,CASSLRQGREQYF,TGTGCCAGCAGCTTAAGGCAGGGGCGCGAGCAGTACTTC
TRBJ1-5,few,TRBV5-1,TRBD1,CASSLGTAGGNQPQHF,TGCGCCAGCAGTTTAGGGACAGCTGGGGGAAATCAGCCCCAGCATTTT
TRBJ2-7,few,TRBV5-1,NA,CASNWTPGPTYEQYF,TGCGCCAGCAACTGGACCCCGGGGCCTACCTACGAGCAGTACTTC
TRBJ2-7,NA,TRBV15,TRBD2,CATSYLSGRGEQYF,TGTGCCACCAGCTACCTGAGCGGGAGGGGCGAGCAGTACTTC
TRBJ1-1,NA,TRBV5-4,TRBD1,CASTPDRGFTEAFF,TGTGCCAGCACCCCGGACAGGGGGTTTACTGAAGCTTTCTTT
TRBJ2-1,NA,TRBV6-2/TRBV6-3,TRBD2,CASRQSGSPGNEQFF,TGTGCCAGCAGGCAAAGCGGGAGCCCCGGGAATGAGCAGTTCTTC
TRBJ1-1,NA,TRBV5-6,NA,CASNNDRSQSNTEAFF,TGTGCCAGCAACAACGATCGTTCTCAGTCGAACACTGAAGCTTTCTTT
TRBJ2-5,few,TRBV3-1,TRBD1,CASSHYRGPGYNEQYF,TGTGCCAGCAGCCACTACAGGGGCCCCGGCTACAATGAGCAGTACTTC
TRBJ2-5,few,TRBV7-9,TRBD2,CASSGKREGRETQYF,TGTGCCAGCAGCGGCAAGCGGGAGGGCCGAGAGACCCAGTACTTC
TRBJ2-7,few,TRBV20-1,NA,CSARDTAVAYEQYF,TGCAGTGCTAGAGATACGGCAGTAGCTTACGAGCAGTACTTC
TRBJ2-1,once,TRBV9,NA,CASSVDQEPGQFF,TGTGCCAGCAGCGTAGATCAGGAGCCTGGGCAGTTCTTC
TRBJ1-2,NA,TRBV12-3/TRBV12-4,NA,CASGPTETWVAGYTF,TGTGCCAGCGGACCCACAGAGACTTGGGTGGCAGGCTACACCTTC
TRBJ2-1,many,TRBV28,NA,CASSPFFPLSHGQSNEQFF,TGTGCCAGCAGTCCCTTCTTCCCTTTGTCTCACGGGCAGTCAAATGAGCAGTTCTTC
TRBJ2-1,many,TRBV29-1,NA,CSVVAWSMNEQFF,TGCAGCGTAGTAGCGTGGAGTATGAATGAGCAGTTCTTC
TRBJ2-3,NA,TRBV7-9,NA,CASSLPLRDSTDTQYF,TGTGCCAGCAGCTTACCGCTGAGGGACAGCACAGATACGCAGTATTTT
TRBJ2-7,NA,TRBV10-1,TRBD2,CASSEGGRYEQYF,TGCGCCAGCAGTGAGGGCGGGAGGTACGAGCAGTACTTC
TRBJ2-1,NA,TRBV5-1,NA,CASSLRGGSNEQFF,TGCGCCAGCAGCTTGAGGGGGGGGTCCAATGAGCAGTTCTTC
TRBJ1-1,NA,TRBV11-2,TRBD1,CASSLLTGANTEAFF,TGTGCCAGCAGCTTACTAACAGGGGCGAACACTGAAGCTTTCTTT
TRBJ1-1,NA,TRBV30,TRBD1,CAWRPTGAGEAFF,TGTGCCTGGAGACCAACAGGGGCTGGCGAAGCTTTCTTT
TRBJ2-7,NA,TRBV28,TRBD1,CASGSVDRGNNEQYF,TGTGCCAGCGGCTCGGTGGACAGGGGAAACAATGAGCAGTACTTC
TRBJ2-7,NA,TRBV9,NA,CASSPWDTQSGTQYF,TGTGCCAGCAGCCCGTGGGACACCCAGTCGGGAACCCAGTACTTC
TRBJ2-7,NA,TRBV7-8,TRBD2,CASSLAAGRYYEQYF,TGTGCCAGCAGCTTAGCAGCGGGACGGTACTACGAGCAGTACTTC
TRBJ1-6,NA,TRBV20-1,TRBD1,CSAGTAGTGRHSPLHF,TGCAGTGCGGGGACCGCCGGGACAGGCAGACATTCACCCCTCCACTTT
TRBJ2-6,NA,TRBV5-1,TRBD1,CASRPSGTGTHSGANVLTF,TGCGCCAGCCGCCCCTCCGGGACAGGGACCCACTCTGGGGCCAACGTCCTGACTTTC
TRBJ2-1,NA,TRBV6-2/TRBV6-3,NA,CASSLGYRQFF,TGTGCCAGCAGTTTGGGCTATAGGCAGTTCTTC
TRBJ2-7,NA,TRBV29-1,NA,CSVDASVGYEQYF,TGCAGCGTTGACGCTAGCGTTGGCTACGAGCAGTACTTC
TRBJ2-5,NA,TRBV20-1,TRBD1,CSATSRTGTQETQYF,TGCAGTGCTACCTCACGGACAGGGACCCAAGAGACCCAGTACTTC
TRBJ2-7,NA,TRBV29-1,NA,CSVAEGLDYEQYF,TGCAGCGTTGCTGAGGGGTTGGACTACGAGCAGTACTTC
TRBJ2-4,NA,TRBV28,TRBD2,CASKRAGDIQYF,TGTGCCAGCAAAAGAGCGGGGGACATTCAGTACTTC
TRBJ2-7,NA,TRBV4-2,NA,CASSHEGGTSYEQYF,TGTGCCAGCAGCCATGAAGGCGGGACCTCCTACGAGCAGTACTTC
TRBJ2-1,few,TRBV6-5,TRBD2,CASKTSGRAYNEQFF,TGTGCCAGCAAGACTAGCGGGAGGGCCTACAATGAGCAGTTCTTC
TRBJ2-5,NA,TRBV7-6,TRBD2,CASSELVGGRAEETQYF,TGTGCTAGCAGTGAACTGGTTGGCGGGAGGGCCGAGGAGACCCAGTACTTC
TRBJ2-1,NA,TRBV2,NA,CASSEDVGGNNEQFF,TGTGCCAGCAGTGAAGATGTTGGGGGAAACAATGAGCAGTTCTTC
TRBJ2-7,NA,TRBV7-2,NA,CASSLVARAYEQYF,TGTGCCAGCAGCTTAGTAGCTAGGGCTTACGAGCAGTACTTC
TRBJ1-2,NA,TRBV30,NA,CAWSPEDTKGTNYGYTF,TGTGCCTGGAGTCCGGAGGACACCAAGGGAACTAACTATGGCTACACCTTC
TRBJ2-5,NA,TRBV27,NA,CASSEGGTEQYF,TGTGCCAGCAGTGAGGGGGGGACAGAGCAGTACTTC
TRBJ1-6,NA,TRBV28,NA,CASSPAPGPIASPLHF,TGTGCCAGCAGTCCCGCACCGGGACCGATAGCTTCACCCCTCCACTTT
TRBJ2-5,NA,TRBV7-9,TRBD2,CASSHGEGPGAQYF,TGTGCCAGCAGCCATGGGGAGGGTCCGGGGGCCCAGTACTTC
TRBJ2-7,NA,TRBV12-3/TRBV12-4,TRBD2,CASSRLADNEQYF,TGTGCCAGCAGCCGACTAGCGGACAATGAGCAGTACTTC
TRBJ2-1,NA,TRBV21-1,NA,CARSRGTSGSFSYNEQFF,TGTGCCAGAAGCAGAGGGACTAGCGGGAGTTTCTCCTACAATGAGCAGTTCTTC
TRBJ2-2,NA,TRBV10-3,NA,CAISELGNTGELFF,TGTGCCATCAGTGAGTTAGGAAACACCGGGGAGCTGTTTTTT
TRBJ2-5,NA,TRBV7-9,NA,CASTDGTRETQYF,TGTGCCAGCACCGACGGTACCAGGGAGACCCAGTACTTC
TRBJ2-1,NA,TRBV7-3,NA,CASSVGMGDNEQFF,TGTGCCAGCAGCGTAGGGATGGGGGACAATGAGCAGTTCTTC